These 25 T cell receptor beta chains came from one sample sequenced in a study of CD8 T cells in ankylosing spondylitis. Each CDR3 protein gets one entry after TCRdb re-called the 5' RACE reads with MiXCR. This sample has some 270,000 distinct CDR3 sequences, with under 35% found just once. The sample was blood, either unsorted or a sorted T cell fraction (not recorded which). These receptors were taken from a male donor with ankylosing spondylitis or in good health (not recorded which).

In its sample, this clonotype was seen a few times. V and J are TRBV24-1 and TRBJ2-5; D unclear. The CDR3 is 14 amino acids. Germline lookup yields CDR1 KGHDR and CDR2 SFDVKD. V was trimmed by 3 bases and J by 0 bases, leaving 7 bases between them. The CDR3 loop reads CATSDRAHQETQYF. The CDR3 DNA reads TGTGCCACCAGTGATAGGGCCCACCAAGAGACCCAGTACTTC.

V is TRBV5-1 and J is TRBJ2-1; 8 nucleotides agree with TRBD2. Germline CDR1 and CDR2: SGHRS and YFSETQ. The ends lost 6 bases at V and 2 bases at J; junction bases unmatched: 7. There are 15 residues in the CDR3. In DNA form, the CDR3 reads TGCGCCAGCACTTTACGGGGGGGAACCTACAATGAGCAGTTCTTC. Amino acids: CASTLRGGTYNEQFF. The variable domain in full, with the rest retrieved from reference TRBV5-1 and TRBJ2-1, is KAGVTQTPRYLIKTRGQQVTLSCSPISGHRSVSWYQQTPGQGLQFLFEYFSETQRNKGNFPGRFSGRQFSNSRSEMNVSTLELGDSALYLCASTLRGGTYNEQFFGPGTRLTVL.

A few counts support this clonotype. The CDR3 DNA reads as TGCAGTGCTAGAGCTTCCCCGGGGGGATACAATGAGCAGTTCTTC. Amino acid sequence: CSARASPGGYNEQFF. The chain has TRBV20-1 and TRBJ2-1; TRBD2 matches 7 bases. The CDR3 consists of 15 residues. V lost 1 base to trimming and J lost 4 bases; unmatched junction nucleotides: 7. Germline V gene data show CDR1 as DFQATT and CDR2 as SNEGSKA (reference sequence).

V is TRBV6-2 or TRBV6-3 and J is TRBJ2-2; TRBD2 aligns across 9 bases. CDR1 MNHEY and CDR2 SVGEGT come from the germline V gene. CDR3 size: 16 residues. The V segment lost 7 bases and the J segment 0 bases; nucleotides outside the gene matches: 6. The CDR3 region is CASTEIAGANTGELFF. CDR3 coding DNA: TGTGCCAGCACTGAAATAGCGGGGGCGAACACCGGGGAGCTGTTTTTT.

This chain uses TRBV2 with TRBJ2-5; D may be TRBD1 or TRBD2 (5 bases each). This CDR3 has 16 residues. The V and J ends lost 3 bases and 2 bases respectively, with 16 bases between them. CDR1 is SNHLY, CDR2 FYNNEI, per germline. CDR3 coding DNA: TGTGCCAGCAGTGACGGCCCCTGGGGACCTCAAGAGACCCAGTACTTC. This encodes CASSDGPWGPQETQYF.

There are a few counts of this clonotype. The genes are TRBV10-3 and TRBJ2-1; D gene unclear. V was clipped by 3 bases and J by 9 bases, with 9 bases between them. The CDR3 has 12 residues. Germline values: CDR1 ENHRY, CDR2 SYGVKD. Here the CDR3 DNA reads TGTGCCATCAGTGAAGGGTTGAGTGAGCAGTTCTTC. Translated: CAISEGLSEQFF.

This clonotype turned up a few times. The chain has TRBV5-1 and TRBJ2-3; 8 nucleotides line up with TRBD2. V dropped 0 bases and J dropped 0; count of bases not matched to a gene: 3. The CDR3 loop spans 16 amino acids. The V gene's germline CDR1 is SGHRS and CDR2 YFSETQ. CDR3 sequence reads: CASSLERGLSTDTQYF. In nucleotides, the CDR3 is TGCGCCAGCAGCTTGGAGCGGGGGCTGAGCACAGATACGCAGTATTTT.

This chain joins TRBV20-1 and TRBJ2-2; 8 bases map to TRBD1. The CDR3 loop spans 13 amino acids. Germline CDR1 and CDR2: DFQATT and SNEGSKA (reference sequence). J lost 6 bases, V lost 3 bases, and 3 bases had no gene match. This chain's CDR3 is CSASRGRSGELFF. DNA of the CDR3: TGCAGTGCTAGCAGGGGGCGGTCCGGGGAGCTGTTTTTT.

The table lists this clonotype with a few counts. This chain joins TRBV4-2 and TRBJ2-3; 12 bases are shared with TRBD2. Germline CDR1 LGHNA, CDR2 YNFKEQ. There are 15 residues in the CDR3. Unmatched junction bases numbered 4, after V lost 4 bases and J lost 5 bases. The CDR3 reads CASSRLLAGGDTQYF. In nucleotides, the CDR3 is TGTGCCAGCAGCCGACTACTAGCGGGGGGAGATACGCAGTATTTT.

There are a few counts of this clonotype. This rearrangement joins TRBV20-1 to TRBJ2-5, with 12 bases matching TRBD2. This CDR3 region has 15 residues. CDR1 DFQATT and CDR2 SNEGSKA come from the germline V gene (reference sequence). With V trimmed by 3 bases and J by 3 bases, 5 bases remained unmatched. CDR3 sequence: CSARITSGGKETQYF. In DNA, the CDR3 is TGCAGTGCTAGGATAACTAGCGGGGGGAAAGAGACCCAGTACTTC.

This clonotype has only a few counts. This chain joins TRBV20-1 and TRBJ2-2; 8 nucleotides match TRBD2. Germline values: CDR1 DFQATT, CDR2 SNEGSKA (reference sequence). The ends lost 8 bases at V and 5 bases at J; junction bases unmatched: 10. There are 14 residues in the CDR3. The CDR3 region has the DNA TGCAGTCCCTACGCGGGGGGAGGTACCGGGGAGCTGTTTTTT. Translation gives CSPYAGGGTGELFF.

This clonotype was seen a few times. J is TRBJ2-7 and V is TRBV20-1; unclear D gene. Germline V lookup: CDR1 DFQATT, CDR2 SNEGSKA (reference sequence). The CDR3 sequence is 12 residues long. Trimming shortened V by 3 bases and J by 4 bases, and 10 bases separated the two germline ends. CDR3 bases: TGCAGTGCTAGTGCCGGGTTTTACGAGCAGTACTTC. Translation: CSASAGFYEQYF.

V is TRBV6-1 and J is TRBJ1-2; weak D call: TRBD1 (5 bases). Deletions cut 7 bases from V and 4 bases from J, with 19 bases between. Germline-derived CDR1 and CDR2 are MNHNS and SASEGT. The CDR3 length is 15 residues. CDR3 amino acids: CASNRRQGGSYGYTF. CDR3 in DNA: TGTGCCAGCAATCGGCGCCAGGGTGGATCCTATGGCTACACCTTC.

The rearrangement uses TRBV29-1 and TRBJ2-1, with a weak D call TRBD2 (5 bases). Per germline, CDR1 SQVTM and CDR2 ANQGSEA. The CDR3 has 15 amino acids. Trimming removed 0 bases at V and 0 bases at J, with 9 bases between. The CDR3 loop is CSVEERGSSYNEQFF. The CDR3 DNA follows: TGCAGCGTTGAAGAGAGAGGGAGCTCCTACAATGAGCAGTTCTTC.

This chain joins TRBV20-1 and TRBJ1-5, with D possibly TRBD1 on 5 matching bases. Germline CDR1 DFQATT, CDR2 SNEGSKA (reference sequence). V lost 3 bases, J lost 5 bases, and 11 bases lay in between. The CDR3 length is 13 residues. The CDR3 DNA reads TGCAGTGCTAGCCGGGGCCCGGATCAGCCCCAGCATTTT. Its protein is CSASRGPDQPQHF.

This clonotype turned up a few times. The V call is TRBV10-3, the J call TRBJ2-6; 9 bases line up with TRBD1. Germline V gene sequence: CDR1 ENHRY, CDR2 SYGVKD. The CDR3 is 18 residues long. Trimming at V came to 4 bases and at J to 0 bases, leaving 7 bases not matched to a gene. CDR3 nucleotide sequence: TGTGCCATCAGTGGGGACAGGGCCTCTGACTCTGGGGCCAACGTCCTGACTTTC. Protein product: CAISGDRASDSGANVLTF.

As concerns this clonotype: Given the absence of the conserved phenylalanine or tryptophan at the CDR3 end, a read error is likely. Because the CDR3's place on the DNA is in doubt, the DNA is left out and the CDR3 is given as listed by TCRdb. The chain has TRBV29-1 and TRBJ2-1. The CDR3 has 8 amino acids, counting both end residues. Germline values: CDR1 SQVTM, CDR2 ANQGSEA. CDR3 protein: CSVEEVGL.

This chain joins TRBV7-6 and TRBJ2-6, with a weak D call TRBD1 (5 bases). The germline gives CDR1 SGHVS, CDR2 FNYEAQ. Trimming pared 4 bases from V and 0 bases from J, leaving 13 bases between. This CDR3 contains 17 residues. CDR3 protein: CASSSSVGPSGANVLTF. The CDR3 nucleotides are TGTGCCAGCAGCTCTTCTGTGGGGCCCTCTGGGGCCAACGTCCTGACTTTC.

This clonotype occurred a few times. The V and J genes are TRBV12-3 or TRBV12-4 and TRBJ2-7, with 10 bases identical to TRBD1. The CDR3 contains 14 residues. V was pared by 6 bases and J by 6 bases, with 8 bases of the junction left unmatched. CDR3 bases: TGTGCCAGCAGCCTCGGGACAGGGGTTGGCGAGCAGTACTTC. It specifies CASSLGTGVGEQYF.

The sample holds a few counts of this clonotype. V gene TRBV20-1 combines with J gene TRBJ2-3; D not certain. V was pared by 6 bases and J by 5 bases, with 15 bases between. Germline CDR1 is DFQATT and CDR2 is SNEGSKA (reference sequence). CDR3 size: 13 residues. CDR3 region: CSAGGGGRDTQYF. The CDR3 nucleotides are TGCAGTGCCGGCGGTGGTGGGCGAGATACGCAGTATTTT.

This clonotype was found a few times. The chain couples TRBV20-1 to TRBJ2-1; possible D gene TRBD1, 5 bases. Germline assignment: CDR1 DFQATT and CDR2 SNEGSKA (reference sequence). The CDR3 covers 14 residues. The V end lost 0 bases, the J end lost 8 bases, and 14 bases lay between the germline ends. The CDR3 DNA is TGCAGTGCTAGAGATCCAGTAGGCAGGGATGAGCAGTTCTTC. The encoded protein is CSARDPVGRDEQFF.

The rearrangement uses TRBV29-1 and TRBJ2-5; weak D call: TRBD1 (6 bases). This CDR3 is 14 amino acids long. V was cut by 5 bases and J by 5 bases, with 18 bases left in between. CDR1 is SQVTM, CDR2 ANQGSEA, per germline. This chain's CDR3 is CSVLHRTVGETQYF. The CDR3 DNA is TGCAGCGTTCTCCATCGGACAGTCGGGGAGACCCAGTACTTC.

The chain recombines TRBV29-1 with TRBJ2-1; D remains unclear. The germline CDR1 and CDR2 sequences are SQVTM and ANQGSEA. V was pared by 4 bases and J by 7 bases, with 11 bases between. The CDR3 consists of 12 residues. The CDR3 reads CSVVSVGNEQFF. The CDR3 coding sequence is TGCAGCGTTGTTTCGGTTGGTAATGAGCAGTTCTTC.

The table lists this clonotype with many counts. The chain combines TRBV20-1 with TRBJ2-2, with 11 bases lining up with TRBD2. This CDR3 comprises 14 residues. Germline V CDR1 and CDR2: DFQATT, SNEGSKA (reference sequence). The trim removed 3 bases at V and 7 bases at J, leaving 4 bases unmatched. CDR3 sequence (DNA): TGCAGTGCTAGGACTAGCGGGGCGTTCGGGGAGCTGTTTTTT. Translated: CSARTSGAFGELFF.

This clonotype was detected a few times. CDR3 in amino acids: CSATRRPLEGVNTEAFF. Written as DNA, the CDR3 is TGCAGTGCAACTAGAAGACCGCTTGAAGGAGTGAACACTGAAGCTTTCTTT. The rearrangement uses TRBV20-1 and TRBJ1-1, with unresolved D. The CDR3 runs 17 residues. Per germline, CDR1 DFQATT and CDR2 SNEGSKA (reference sequence). Between the trimmed V and J ends, which lost 6 bases and 0 bases, there was a span of 23 bases.